The 9 T cell receptor beta chains below were found in one sample sequenced in a study of graft-versus-host responses after intestinal transplantation. TCRdb's copy holds only in-frame clones and misses some; the assay was immunoSEQ multiplex PCR. The data contain roughly 60,000 clones, about 90% of them seen just once; the ten biggest clones take up less than 2%. The source was PBMCs, collected 26 days after transplant. All receptors derive from a human patient who received an intestinal transplant, so some T cells may come from the graft donor.

This clone was observed a single time. CDR3 amino acids: CASRLIGQGQNEKLFF. The DNA for the CDR3 is TGTGCCAGCAGACTAATAGGGCAGGGACAGAATGAAAAACTGTTTTTT. The gene calls are TRBV11-2 and TRBJ1-4; 7 nucleotides match TRBD1. Per germline, CDR1 SGHAT and CDR2 FQNNGV. The CDR3 is 16 residues long. Trimming cost V 6 bases and J 5 bases; bases outside gene matches: 12.

V gene TRBV9 combines with J gene TRBJ2-1; D gene ambiguous. The CDR3 extends over 12 amino acids. Trimming pared 4 bases from V and 7 bases from J, leaving 9 bases between. The germline V gene encodes CDR1 SGDLS and CDR2 YYNGEE. The DNA for the CDR3 is TGTGCCAGCAGCCCCAAAGCTAATGAGCAGTTCTTC. Its protein is CASSPKANEQFF.

The chain combines TRBV28 with TRBJ1-1; D is perhaps TRBD1 (5 bases). CDR1 MDHEN and CDR2 SYDVKM come from the germline V gene. This CDR3 has 15 amino acids. V lost 6 bases and J lost 4, with 18 bases in between. The CDR3 nucleotides are TGTGCCAGCAGCCTCGGCGGGGCCCTCCCCACTGAAGCTTTCTTT. Translation: CASSLGGALPTEAFF.

The rearrangement links TRBV27 to TRBJ1-2; D may be TRBD1 (6 bases). This CDR3 is 15 amino acids long. V gave up 0 bases and J gave up 7 bases, with 15 bases separating them. Germline CDR1 MNHEY, CDR2 SMNVEV (reference sequence). CDR3 amino acids: CASSLSSGGRSGYTF. CDR3 bases: TGTGCCAGCAGTTTATCTTCGGGGGGCAGGAGTGGCTACACCTTC.

This chain uses TRBV11-2 with TRBJ1-1; D is unclear. The CDR3 is made up of 13 amino acids. The V gene lost 0 bases and the J gene lost 4 bases, with 6 bases spanning the gap. Per the germline V gene, CDR1 is SGHAT and CDR2 is FQNNGV. The CDR3 nucleotides are TGTGCCAGCAGCTTAGATCCCCTCACTGAAGCTTTCTTT. Translation: CASSLDPLTEAFF.

V and J are TRBV28 and TRBJ2-1, with 10 positions matching TRBD2. The germline V gene encodes CDR1 MDHEN and CDR2 SYDVKM. Losses at the gene ends were 5 bases for V and 0 bases for J; bases not matched to a gene: 4. The CDR3 is 16 amino acids. CDR3 sequence reads: CASSIPSGGSYNEQFF. The CDR3 DNA is TGTGCCAGCAGTATACCTAGCGGGGGCTCCTACAATGAGCAGTTCTTC.

The table lists this clone with a count of one. The chain combines TRBV5-1 with TRBJ2-1, with D possibly being TRBD2 (6 bases). The CDR3 spans 17 residues. Germline-derived CDR1 and CDR2 are SGHRS and YFSETQ. V shed 0 bases and J shed 0 bases, with 13 bases lying between them. CDR3 region: CASSLGPAGSSYNEQFF. The DNA of the CDR3 is TGCGCCAGCAGCTTGGGCCCCGCGGGGAGCTCCTACAATGAGCAGTTCTTC. The full variable domain, its missing parts supplied by reference TRBV5-1 and TRBJ2-1, is KAGVTQTPRYLIKTRGQQVTLSCSPISGHRSVSWYQQTPGQGLQFLFEYFSETQRNKGNFPGRFSGRQFSNSRSEMNVSTLELGDSALYLCASSLGPAGSSYNEQFFGPGTRLTVL.

The V call is TRBV5-6, the J call TRBJ2-1, with 9 bases matching TRBD1. The CDR3 is 15 residues long. With 7 bases clipped from V and 7 bases from J, the junction kept 12 bases outside the gene matches. Germline V lookup: CDR1 SGHDT, CDR2 YYEEEE. Written as DNA, the CDR3 is TGTGCCAGCTCCAAGGGGGACAGGGTTGGGAATGAGCAGTTCTTC. Its protein is CASSKGDRVGNEQFF.

V is TRBV30 and J is TRBJ1-5, with D possibly being TRBD1 (6 bases). The germline gives CDR1 GTSNPN, CDR2 SVGIG (reference sequence). Deletions cut 2 bases from V and 5 bases from J, with 13 bases between. The CDR3 is 14 residues long. The CDR3 sequence is CAWSQTGLYQPQHF. The CDR3 DNA reads TGTGCCTGGAGTCAGACAGGCCTCTATCAGCCCCAGCATTTT.